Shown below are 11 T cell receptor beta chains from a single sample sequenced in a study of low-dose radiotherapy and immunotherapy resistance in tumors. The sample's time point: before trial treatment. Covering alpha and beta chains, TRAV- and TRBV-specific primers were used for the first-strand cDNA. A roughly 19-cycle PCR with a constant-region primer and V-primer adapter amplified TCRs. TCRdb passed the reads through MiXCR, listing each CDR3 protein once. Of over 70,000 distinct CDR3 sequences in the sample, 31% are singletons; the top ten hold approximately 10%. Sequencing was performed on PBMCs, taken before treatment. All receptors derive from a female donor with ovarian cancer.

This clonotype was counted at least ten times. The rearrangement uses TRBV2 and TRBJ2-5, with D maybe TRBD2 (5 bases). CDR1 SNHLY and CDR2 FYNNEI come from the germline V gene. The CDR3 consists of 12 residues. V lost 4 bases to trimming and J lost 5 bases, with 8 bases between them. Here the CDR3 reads CASSVSGETQYF. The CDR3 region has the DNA TGTGCCAGCAGTGTTTCGGGGGAGACCCAGTACTTC.

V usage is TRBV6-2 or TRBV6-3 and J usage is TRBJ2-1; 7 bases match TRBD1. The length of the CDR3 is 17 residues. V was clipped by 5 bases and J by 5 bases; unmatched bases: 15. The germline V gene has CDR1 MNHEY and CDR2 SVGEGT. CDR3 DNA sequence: TGTGCCAGCAGTACAAGGACAGGATCCGGGGAGAACAATGAGCAGTTCTTC. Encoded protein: CASSTRTGSGENNEQFF.

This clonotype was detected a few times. CDR3 protein: CASSTRQDPDTQYF. The DNA of the CDR3 is TGTGCCAGCAGCACCCGACAGGACCCAGATACGCAGTATTTT. The gene calls are TRBV7-6 and TRBJ2-3; D is possibly TRBD1 (6 bases). V lost 5 bases, J lost 4 bases, and 13 bases lay in between. Germline CDR1 reads SGHVS; CDR2 reads FNYEAQ. This CDR3 comprises 14 residues.

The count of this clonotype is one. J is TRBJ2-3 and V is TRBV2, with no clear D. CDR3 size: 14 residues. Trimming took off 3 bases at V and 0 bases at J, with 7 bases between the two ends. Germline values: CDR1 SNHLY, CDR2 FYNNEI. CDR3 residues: CASSETTSTDTQYF. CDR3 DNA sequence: TGTGCCAGCAGTGAGACAACTAGCACAGATACGCAGTATTTT.

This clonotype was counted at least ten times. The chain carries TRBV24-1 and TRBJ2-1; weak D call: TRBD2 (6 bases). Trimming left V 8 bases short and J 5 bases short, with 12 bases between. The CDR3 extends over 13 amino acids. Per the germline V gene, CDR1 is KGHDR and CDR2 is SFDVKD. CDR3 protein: CATMGGENNEQFF. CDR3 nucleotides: TGTGCCACCATGGGCGGGGAGAACAATGAGCAGTTCTTC.

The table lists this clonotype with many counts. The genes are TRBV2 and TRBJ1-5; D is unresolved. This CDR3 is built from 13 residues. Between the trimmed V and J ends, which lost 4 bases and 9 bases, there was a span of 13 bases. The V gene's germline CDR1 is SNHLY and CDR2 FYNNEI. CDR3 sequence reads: CASSGSQPRPQHF. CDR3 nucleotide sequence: TGTGCCAGCAGTGGATCCCAGCCTAGGCCCCAGCATTTT. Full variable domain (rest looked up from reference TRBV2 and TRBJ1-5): EPEVTQTPSHQVTQMGQEVILRCVPISNHLYFYWYRQILGQKVEFLVSFYNNEISEKSEIFDDQFSVERPDGSNFTLKIRSTKLEDSAMYFCASSGSQPRPQHFGDGTRLSIL.

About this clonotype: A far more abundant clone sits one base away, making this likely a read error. CDR3 DNA sequence: TGTGCCAGCAGTCCCGGTAGTTTCAATGAGCAGTACTTC. Amino acid sequence: CASSPGSFNEQYF. V usage is TRBV28 and J usage is TRBJ2-4; D is unresolved. This CDR3 comprises 13 residues. The germline V gene encodes CDR1 MDHEN and CDR2 SYDVKM. Trimming shortened V by 5 bases and J by 13 bases, and 18 bases separated the two germline ends.

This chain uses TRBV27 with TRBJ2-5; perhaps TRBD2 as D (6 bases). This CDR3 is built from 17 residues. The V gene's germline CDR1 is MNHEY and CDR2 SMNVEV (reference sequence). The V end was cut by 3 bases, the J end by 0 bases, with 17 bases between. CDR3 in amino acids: CASSFPGERTYQETQYF. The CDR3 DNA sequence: TGTGCCAGCAGTTTTCCGGGGGAGAGGACGTACCAAGAGACCCAGTACTTC.

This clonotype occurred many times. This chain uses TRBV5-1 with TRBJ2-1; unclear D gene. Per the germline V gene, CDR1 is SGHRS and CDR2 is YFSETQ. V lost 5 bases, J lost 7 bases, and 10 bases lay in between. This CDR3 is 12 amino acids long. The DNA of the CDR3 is TGCGCCAGCAGTTGGTCTACTAATGAGCAGTTCTTC. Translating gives CASSWSTNEQFF. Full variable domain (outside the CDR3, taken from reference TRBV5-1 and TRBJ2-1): KAGVTQTPRYLIKTRGQQVTLSCSPISGHRSVSWYQQTPGQGLQFLFEYFSETQRNKGNFPGRFSGRQFSNSRSEMNVSTLELGDSALYLCASSWSTNEQFFGPGTRLTVL.

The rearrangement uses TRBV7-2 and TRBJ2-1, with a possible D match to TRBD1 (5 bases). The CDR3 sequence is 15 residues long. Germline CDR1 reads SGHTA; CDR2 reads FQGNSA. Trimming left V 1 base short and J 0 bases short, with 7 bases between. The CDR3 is CASSLGQTSYNEQFF. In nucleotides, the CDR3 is TGTGCCAGCAGCTTAGGACAGACCTCCTACAATGAGCAGTTCTTC.

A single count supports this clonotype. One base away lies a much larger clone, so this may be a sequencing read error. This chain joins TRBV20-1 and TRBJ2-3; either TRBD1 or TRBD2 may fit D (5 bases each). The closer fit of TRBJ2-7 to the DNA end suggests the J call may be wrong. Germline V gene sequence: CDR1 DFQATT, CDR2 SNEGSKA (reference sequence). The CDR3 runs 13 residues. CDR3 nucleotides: TGCAGTGCTAGAGTAGGAGGTGGGGACGGGCAGTACTTC. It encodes CSARVGGGDGQYF.